This T cell receptor (beta chain) appears in the sequencing data of a study of graft-versus-host responses after intestinal transplantation. Study context: Multivisceral, liver-intestinal, or isolated intestinal transplants were given to recipients. Anti-thymocyte globulin induction was given to all recipients, followed by tacrolimus and steroids for approximately three years. Study observations and caveats: GvH clonotypes were identified within recipient marrow, with a subset emerging first in ileum or blood.

Concerning this clone itself: Its antigen remains unidentified.

TCRdb's table, derived via immunoSEQ multiplex PCR, lists solely in-frame clones and lacks some. The sample carries some 93,000 clones, over 75% recorded once. The CDR3 is made up of 14 amino acids. V was clipped by 1 base and J by 1 base; unmatched bases: 0. From germline, CDR1 is WNHNN and CDR2 SYGVQD (reference sequence). Sequencing used unstimulated CD8+ T cells sorted from spleen or lymph node cells, obtained before intestinal transplant. The chain links TRBV10-1 to TRBJ2-7; 8 nucleotides line up with TRBD1. The clonotype comes from a human donor who received an intestinal transplant. The CDR3 DNA sequence: TGCGCCAGCAGTGAGTGGACAGGGTCCTACGAGCAGTACTTC. It translates to CASSEWTGSYEQYF.